This is a list of T cell receptor beta chains from one sample in a study of blood T cell repertoires in COVID-19. The protocol was immunoSEQ multiplex PCR, while the TCRdb copy is restricted to in-frame clones and leaves out a portion. Of tens of thousands of clones in the sample, approximately 90% were seen once. The source material was peripheral blood. The receptors originated from a woman aged 35 to 49 with active COVID-19. Each CDR3 is given with its conserved first and last residue.

TRBV7-9 | CASILQGNGELFF
TRBV7-9 | CASSLGQGNEKLFF
TRBV30 | CAWRPGSYSNQPQHF
TRBV7-2 | CASQDPTYNSPLHF
TRBV28 | CASRSPPGGGQEGGQFF
TRBV5-1 | CASSLAAANEQFF
TRBV4-1 | CASSQDLGQGTDEQYF
TRBV6-1 | CASSEMLADYGYTF
TRBV19 | CASSGGGRYSNQPQHF
TRBV7-8 | CASSPAGFGYTF
TRBV5-1 | CASSPATGLSGNTIYF
TRBV29-1 | CSVPGTGGYEQFF
TRBV6-4 | CASSDQRGGNEQFF
TRBV6-2/TRBV6-3 | CASSSPGQSVEKLFF
TRBV20-1 | CSASSPTSGGSYSYEQYF
TRBV5-1 | CASSATGGYETQYF
TRBV5-1 | CASSLQGGSPEDTQYF
TRBV6-6 | CASSPGDNEQFF
TRBV5-6 | CASSLEQGYAIGDTQYF
TRBV30 | CAGKADRVTEAFF
TRBV7-2 | CASSRLLAGGSNEQFF
TRBV3-1/TRBV3-2 | CASSVSLAAYNEQFF
TRBV25-1 | CASSGRGYSGNTIYF
TRBV9 | CASSRTDRAWDGYTF
TRBV7-9 | CASSSTGWSEKLFF
TRBV11-3 | CASSFKTGVVTEAFF
TRBV5-6 | CASSWNAGDTEAFF
TRBV3-1/TRBV3-2 | CASSPGGQGYNEQFF
TRBV19 | CASSITGNTNYGYTF
TRBV6-5 | CASTRFDRQGGTQYF
TRBV27 | CASSLWAGHNEQFF
TRBV12-3/TRBV12-4 | CASSFGGGGAFF
TRBV19 | CASSFQASTEAFF
TRBV11-3 | CASSLVTGPDSGNTIYF
TRBV11-3 | CASSLERGARGNSYEQYF
TRBV7-6 | CASSGQTQETQYF
TRBV12-3/TRBV12-4 | CASSSDQGGEQYF
TRBV14 | CASSQVQGSTDTQYF
TRBV7-3 | CASSLDYQETQYF
TRBV19 | CASMPPNTYEQYF
TRBV19 | CASSGKGQPYQETQYF
TRBV9 | CASSVGLGHPYEQYF
TRBV9 | CASSVAGGTGELFF
TRBV18 | CASSPDFGGSNTGELFF
TRBV28 | CASSYLADSGNTIYF
TRBV11-3 | CASSGSQGSSYEQYF
TRBV5-1 | CASSVQGWTEAFF
TRBV28 | CASSSGGGGAVDTQYF
TRBV19 | CASSIRWTSGGAGNEQFF
TRBV4-2 | CASSPTRGNQETQYF
TRBV5-6 | CASSSQTGGFSYEQYF
TRBV3-1/TRBV3-2 | CASSQEAGLPTDTQYF
TRBV18 | CASSPERGGSDEQFF
TRBV18 | CASSPEGNTEAFF